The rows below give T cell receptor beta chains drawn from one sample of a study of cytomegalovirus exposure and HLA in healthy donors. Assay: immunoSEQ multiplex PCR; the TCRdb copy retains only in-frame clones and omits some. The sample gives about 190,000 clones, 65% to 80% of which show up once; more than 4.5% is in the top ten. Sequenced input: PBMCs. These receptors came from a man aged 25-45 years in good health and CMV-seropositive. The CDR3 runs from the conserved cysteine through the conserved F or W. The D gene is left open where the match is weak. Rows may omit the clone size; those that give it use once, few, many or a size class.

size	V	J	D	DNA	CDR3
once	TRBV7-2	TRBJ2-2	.	TGTGCCAGCAGCTTACGTAACTTGGGGGGGCGTGACGGGGAGCTGTTTTTT	CASSLRNLGGRDGELFF
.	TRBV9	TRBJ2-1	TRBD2	TGTGCCAGCAGCGTAGGAGAGACTAGCGACTCCTACAATGAGCAGTTCTTC	CASSVGETSDSYNEQFF
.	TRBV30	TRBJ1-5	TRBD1	TGTGCCACGGACAGGGAGATAGGTCAGCCCCAGCATTTT	CATDREIGQPQHF
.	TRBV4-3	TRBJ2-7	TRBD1	TGCGCCAGCAGCCAACACCATGGACAGGGCTACGAGCAGTACTTC	CASSQHHGQGYEQYF
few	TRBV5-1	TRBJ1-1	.	TGCGCCAGCAGCTTACAGGGAGACACTGAAGCTTTCTTT	CASSLQGDTEAFF
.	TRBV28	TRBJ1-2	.	TGTGCCAGTGGCGGACTCTATGCCTACACCTTC	CASGGLYAYTF
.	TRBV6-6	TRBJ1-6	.	TGTGCCAGCAGCGCACAGAACCCTGATAATTCACCCCTCCACTTT	CASSAQNPDNSPLHF
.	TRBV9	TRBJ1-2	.	TGTGCCAGCAGCGTAGTTCCAGGTTATAACTATGGCTACACCTTC	CASSVVPGYNYGYTF
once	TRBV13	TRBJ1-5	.	TGTGCCAGCAGCTCGCGGGGGGGCAATCAGCCCCAGCATTTT	CASSSRGGNQPQHF
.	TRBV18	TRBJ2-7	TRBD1	TGTGCCAGCTCGCCGAGCCAGGGGGCTTTTTACGAGCAGTACTTC	CASSPSQGAFYEQYF
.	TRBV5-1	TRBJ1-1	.	TGCGCCAGCAGAAGGCTAGAGGGCCTGAACACTGAAGCTTTCTTT	CASRRLEGLNTEAFF
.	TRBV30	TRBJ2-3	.	TGTGCCTGGAGAACGGGACTCATCACAGATACGCAGTATTTT	CAWRTGLITDTQYF
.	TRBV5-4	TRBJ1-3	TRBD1	TGTGCCAGCAGCTTATCCGGGACAGCCTCTGGAAACACCATATATTTT	CASSLSGTASGNTIYF
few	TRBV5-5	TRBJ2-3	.	TGTGCCAGCAGCTTTTGGCCCATCCACACGACAGATACGCAGTATTTT	CASSFWPIHTTDTQYF
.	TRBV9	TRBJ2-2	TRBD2	TGTGCCAGCAGCCATGGGACTAGCGGGGAAGCCGGGGAGCTGTTTTTT	CASSHGTSGEAGELFF
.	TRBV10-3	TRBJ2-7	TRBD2	TGTGCCATCATGGGAGGGCGGGAGGGTAACGAGCAGTACTTC	CAIMGGREGNEQYF
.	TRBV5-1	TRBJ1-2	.	TGCGCCAGCAGCAACCCGACAGGAAATGGCTACACCTTC	CASSNPTGNGYTF
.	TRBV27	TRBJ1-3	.	TGTGCCAGCAGCCCAAACGGGCCGGACTCGAGTCGAGGCACCATATATTTT	CASSPNGPDSSRGTIYF
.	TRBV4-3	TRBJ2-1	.	TGCGCCAGCAGCCAGGAAACAGGGGAGGCCCAGTTCTTC	CASSQETGEAQFF
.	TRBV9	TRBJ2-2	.	TGTGCCAGCAGCGTAGAGACTCTTAACACCGGGGAGCTGTTTTTT	CASSVETLNTGELFF
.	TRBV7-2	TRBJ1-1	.	TGTGCCAGCAGCTCACCACGACAGTCGAACACTGAAGCTTTCTTT	CASSSPRQSNTEAFF
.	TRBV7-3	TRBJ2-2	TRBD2	TGTGCCAGCAGCTTAGTTACTAGCGGGACCGGGGAGCTGTTTTTT	CASSLVTSGTGELFF
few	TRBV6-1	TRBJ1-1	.	TGTGCCAGCGGCCCCGGGGGATCGCGGACTGAAGCTTTCTTT	CASGPGGSRTEAFF
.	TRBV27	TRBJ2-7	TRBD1	TGTGCCAGCAGTTCCAGGGGGTCCTACGAGCAGTACTTC	CASSSRGSYEQYF
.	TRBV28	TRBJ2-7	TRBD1	TGTGCCAGCAGGCTTCTCGGACAGGGCTTCTACGAGCAGTACTTC	CASRLLGQGFYEQYF
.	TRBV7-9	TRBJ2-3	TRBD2	TGTGCCAGCAGCCCTACGGGACTAGCGATTAGGGATACGCAGTATTTT	CASSPTGLAIRDTQYF
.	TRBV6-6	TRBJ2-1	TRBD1	TGTGCCAGCAGCCCAGATCACAGGGGCCCCTACAATGAGCAGTTCTTC	CASSPDHRGPYNEQFF
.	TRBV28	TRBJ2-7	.	TGTGCCAGCAGTCCTGACAGCTATTACACCTACGAGCAGTACTTC	CASSPDSYYTYEQYF
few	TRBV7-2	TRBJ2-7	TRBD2	TGTGCCAGCAGCTTCGGGGCGCTAGCGGGTTCCTACGAGCAGTACTTC	CASSFGALAGSYEQYF
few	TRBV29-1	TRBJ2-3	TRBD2	TGCAGCGTTGACTGGCGGGAGAGTTCAGATACGCAGTATTTT	CSVDWRESSDTQYF
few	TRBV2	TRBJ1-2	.	TGTGCCAGCAGTGCGGACAGAAACTATGGCTACACCTTC	CASSADRNYGYTF
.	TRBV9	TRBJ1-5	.	TGTGCCAGCAGCAAGACAGTTGGCAATCAGCCCCAGCATTTT	CASSKTVGNQPQHF
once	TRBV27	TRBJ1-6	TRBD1	TGTGCCAGCAGTTTCACCAGAGGGGGCACCCCCAGCTCCTATAATTCACCCCTCCACTTT	CASSFTRGGTPSSYNSPLHF
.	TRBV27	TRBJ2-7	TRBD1	TGTGCCAGCAGTCCCGGGACAGGGAACATCTACGAGCAGTACTTC	CASSPGTGNIYEQYF
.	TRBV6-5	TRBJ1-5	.	TGTGCCAGCAGTCAGGGGTATAGCAATCAGCCCCAGCATTTT	CASSQGYSNQPQHF
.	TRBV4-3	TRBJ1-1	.	TGCGCCAGCAGCCTGCATGGAGGGCAGGACACTGAAGCTTTCTTT	CASSLHGGQDTEAFF
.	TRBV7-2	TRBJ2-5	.	TGTGCCAGCAGCCGTACGAGGGTCGAGGAGACCCAGTACTTC	CASSRTRVEETQYF
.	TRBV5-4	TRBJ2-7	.	TGTGCCAGCAGCCTAGGAGGGACCCATTACGAGCAGTACTTC	CASSLGGTHYEQYF
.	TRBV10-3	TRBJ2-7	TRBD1	TGTGCCATCAGTGAGTCTCAGGGGGCAAACGAGCAGTACTTC	CAISESQGANEQYF
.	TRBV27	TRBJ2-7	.	TGTGCCAGCAGTCCCCGCGGCGGTTCCTTAAGCTCCTACGAGCAGTACTTC	CASSPRGGSLSSYEQYF
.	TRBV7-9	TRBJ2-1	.	TGTGCCAGCAGCTTGGGTCGGAGCTCTGAGCAGTTCTTC	CASSLGRSSEQFF
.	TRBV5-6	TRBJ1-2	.	TGTGCCAGCAGCCCGGTTTTGGGGGGGCGAAGCTATGGCTACACCTTC	CASSPVLGGRSYGYTF
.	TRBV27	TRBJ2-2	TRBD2	TGTGCCAGCAGTCGGACTAGCGGGAGGACCGGGGAGCTGTTTTTT	CASSRTSGRTGELFF